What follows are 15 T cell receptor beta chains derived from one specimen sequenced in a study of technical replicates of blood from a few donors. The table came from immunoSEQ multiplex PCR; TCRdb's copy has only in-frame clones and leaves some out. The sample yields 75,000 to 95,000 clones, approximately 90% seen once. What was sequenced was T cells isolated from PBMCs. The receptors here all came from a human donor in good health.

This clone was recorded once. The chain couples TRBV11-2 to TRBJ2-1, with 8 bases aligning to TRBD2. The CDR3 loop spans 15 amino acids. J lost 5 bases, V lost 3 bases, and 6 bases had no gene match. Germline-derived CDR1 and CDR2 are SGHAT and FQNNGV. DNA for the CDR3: TGTGCCAGCAGCTTCACCGGGACTAGACACAATGAGCAGTTCTTC. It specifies CASSFTGTRHNEQFF.

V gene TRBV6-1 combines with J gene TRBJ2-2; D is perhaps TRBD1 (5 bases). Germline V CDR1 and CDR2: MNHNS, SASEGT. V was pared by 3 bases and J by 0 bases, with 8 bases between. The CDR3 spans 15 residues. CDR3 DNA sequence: TGTGCCAGCAGTGACGACAGAACGAACACCGGGGAGCTGTTTTTT. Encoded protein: CASSDDRTNTGELFF.

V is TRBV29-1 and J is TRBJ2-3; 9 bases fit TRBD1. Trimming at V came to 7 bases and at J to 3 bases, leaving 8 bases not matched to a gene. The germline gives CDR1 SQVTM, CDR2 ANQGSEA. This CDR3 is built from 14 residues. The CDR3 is CSADGTGWTDTQYF. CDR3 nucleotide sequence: TGCAGCGCTGACGGGACAGGGTGGACAGATACGCAGTATTTT.

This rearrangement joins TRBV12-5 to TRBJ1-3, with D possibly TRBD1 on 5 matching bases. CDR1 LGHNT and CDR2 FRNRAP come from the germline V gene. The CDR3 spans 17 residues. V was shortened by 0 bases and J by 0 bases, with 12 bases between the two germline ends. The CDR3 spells CASGLVLGGSSGNTIYF. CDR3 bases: TGTGCTAGTGGTTTGGTACTCGGGGGAAGCTCTGGAAACACCATATATTTT. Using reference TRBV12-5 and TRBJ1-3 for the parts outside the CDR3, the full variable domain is DARVTQTPRHKVTEMGQEVTMRCQPILGHNTVFWYRQTMMQGLELLAYFRNRAPLDDSGMPKDRFSAEMPDATLATLKIQPSEPRDSAVYFCASGLVLGGSSGNTIYFGEGSWLTVV.

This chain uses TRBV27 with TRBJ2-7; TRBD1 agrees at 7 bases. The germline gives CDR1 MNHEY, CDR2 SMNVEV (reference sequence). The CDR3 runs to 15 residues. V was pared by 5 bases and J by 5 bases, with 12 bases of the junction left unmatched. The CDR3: CASSQISGQIDEQYF. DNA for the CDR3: TGTGCCAGCAGTCAGATATCGGGACAGATAGACGAGCAGTACTTC.

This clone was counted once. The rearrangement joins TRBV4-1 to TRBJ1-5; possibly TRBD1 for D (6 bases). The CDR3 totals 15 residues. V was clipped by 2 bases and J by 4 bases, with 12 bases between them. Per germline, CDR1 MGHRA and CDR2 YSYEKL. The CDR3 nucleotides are TGCGCCAGCAGCCAATCCGCCCAGGGGAATCAGCCCCAGCATTTT. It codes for CASSQSAQGNQPQHF.

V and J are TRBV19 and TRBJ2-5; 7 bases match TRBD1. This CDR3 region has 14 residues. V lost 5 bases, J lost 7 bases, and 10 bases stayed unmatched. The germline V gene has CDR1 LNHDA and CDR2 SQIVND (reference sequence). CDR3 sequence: CASSREGRGSTQYF. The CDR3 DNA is TGTGCCAGTAGTCGGGAAGGCAGGGGGTCGACCCAGTACTTC.

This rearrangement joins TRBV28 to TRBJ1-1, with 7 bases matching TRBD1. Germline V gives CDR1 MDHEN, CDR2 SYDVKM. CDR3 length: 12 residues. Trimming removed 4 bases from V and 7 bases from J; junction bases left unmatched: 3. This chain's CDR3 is CASSSYRGEAFF. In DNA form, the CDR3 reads TGTGCCAGCAGTTCATACAGGGGTGAAGCTTTCTTT.

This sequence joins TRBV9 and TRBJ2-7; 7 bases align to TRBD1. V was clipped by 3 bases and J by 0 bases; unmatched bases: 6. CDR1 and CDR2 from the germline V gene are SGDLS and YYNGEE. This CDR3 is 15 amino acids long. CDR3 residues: CASSAGTDSSYEQYF. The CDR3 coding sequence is TGTGCCAGCAGCGCCGGGACAGACAGCTCCTACGAGCAGTACTTC.

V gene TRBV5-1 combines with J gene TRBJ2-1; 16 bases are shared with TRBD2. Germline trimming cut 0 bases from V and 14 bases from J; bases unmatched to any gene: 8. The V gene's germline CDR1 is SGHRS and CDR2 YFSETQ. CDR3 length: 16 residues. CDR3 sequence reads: CASSLAGTSGGAVEFF. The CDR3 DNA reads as TGCGCCAGCAGCTTGGCCGGGACTAGCGGGGGGGCAGTGGAGTTCTTC.

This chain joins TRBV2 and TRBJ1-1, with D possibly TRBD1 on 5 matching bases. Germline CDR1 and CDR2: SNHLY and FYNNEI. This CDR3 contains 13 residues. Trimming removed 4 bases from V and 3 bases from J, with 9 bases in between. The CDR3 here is CASSGREYTEAFF. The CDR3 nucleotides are TGTGCCAGCAGTGGCAGGGAATACACTGAAGCTTTCTTT. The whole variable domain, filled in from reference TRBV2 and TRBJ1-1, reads EPEVTQTPSHQVTQMGQEVILRCVPISNHLYFYWYRQILGQKVEFLVSFYNNEISEKSEIFDDQFSVERPDGSNFTLKIRSTKLEDSAMYFCASSGREYTEAFFGQGTRLTVV.

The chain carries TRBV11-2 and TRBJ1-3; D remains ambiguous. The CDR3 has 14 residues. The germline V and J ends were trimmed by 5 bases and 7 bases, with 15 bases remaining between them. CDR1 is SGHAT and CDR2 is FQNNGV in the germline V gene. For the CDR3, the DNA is TGTGCCAGCAGCCCACCTGGGAGCCAGAACACCATATATTTT. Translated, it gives CASSPPGSQNTIYF.

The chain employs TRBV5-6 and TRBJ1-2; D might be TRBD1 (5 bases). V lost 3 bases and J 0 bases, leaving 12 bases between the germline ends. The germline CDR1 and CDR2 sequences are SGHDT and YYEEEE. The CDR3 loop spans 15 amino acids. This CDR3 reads CASSYGGTSNYGYTF. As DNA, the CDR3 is TGTGCCAGCAGCTATGGGGGGACCTCTAACTATGGCTACACCTTC.

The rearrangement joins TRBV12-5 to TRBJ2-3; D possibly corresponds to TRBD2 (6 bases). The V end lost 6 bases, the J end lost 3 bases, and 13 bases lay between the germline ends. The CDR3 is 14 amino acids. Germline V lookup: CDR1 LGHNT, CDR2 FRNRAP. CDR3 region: CASGRELGTDTQYF. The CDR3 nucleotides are TGTGCTAGTGGACGGGAGTTGGGTACAGATACGCAGTATTTT.

CDR3 residues: CASSPDSAHSNQPQHF. The CDR3 region has the DNA TGTGCCAGCAGTCCGGACAGTGCCCATAGCAATCAGCCCCAGCATTTT. The chain joins TRBV27 to TRBJ1-5, with D possibly TRBD1 on 6 matching bases. V lost 5 bases to trimming and J lost 0 bases, with 14 bases between them. The germline V gene has CDR1 MNHEY and CDR2 SMNVEV (reference sequence). The CDR3 length is 16 residues.